The 20 T cell receptor beta chains in this list originate from one sample, sequenced in a study of T cell responses to AZD1222 COVID-19 vaccine. The data were produced by immunoSEQ multiplex PCR, yet TCRdb's version contains in-frame clones alone and is incomplete. The sample records about 120,000 clones, roughly nine tenths being singletons. Sequenced here: peripheral blood, sampled on day 0 of AZD1222 vaccination. These receptor sequences come from an adult in good health.

The V and J genes are TRBV15 and TRBJ1-6; the D gene is possibly TRBD1 (6 bases). Germline lookup yields CDR1 LNHNV and CDR2 YYDKDF (reference sequence). V lost 5 bases, J lost 6 bases, and 17 bases lay in between. This CDR3 comprises 16 residues. This chain's CDR3 is CATSGKTGWGNSPLHF. The CDR3 coding sequence is TGTGCCACCAGCGGCAAAACAGGGTGGGGTAATTCACCCCTCCACTTT.

The chain joins TRBV7-9 to TRBJ2-7; 7 bases align to TRBD1. V was clipped by 1 base and J by 1 base; unmatched bases: 7. CDR1 is SEHNR, CDR2 FQNEAQ, per germline (reference sequence). The CDR3 consists of 16 residues. CDR3 sequence: CASSLVRTGESYEQYF. The CDR3 DNA sequence: TGTGCCAGCAGCTTAGTTCGGACAGGTGAATCCTACGAGCAGTACTTC.

The chain combines TRBV7-9 with TRBJ1-1, with D possibly TRBD1 on 5 matching bases. V lost 2 bases to trimming and J lost 2 bases, with 12 bases between them. Germline V lookup: CDR1 SEHNR, CDR2 FQNEAQ (reference sequence). There are 15 residues in the CDR3. The CDR3 sequence is CASSLNTGVNTEAFF. The CDR3, as DNA: TGTGCCAGCAGCTTAAATACGGGGGTTAACACTGAAGCTTTCTTT.

The chain links TRBV6-5 to TRBJ1-2, with 8 bases matching TRBD1. Trimming cost V 0 bases and J 5 bases; bases outside gene matches: 5. CDR1 and CDR2 (germline): MNHEY, SVGAGI. This CDR3 has 15 amino acids. The CDR3 DNA follows: TGTGCCAGCAGTTACTCTTCGGACAGGGATTATGGCTACACCTTC. Translating gives CASSYSSDRDYGYTF.

As concerns this clone: Other DNA sequences from this sample encode an identical CDR3 as well. CDR3 residues: CATSDSNQPQHF. The CDR3 nucleotides read TGTGCCACCAGTGATAGCAATCAGCCCCAGCATTTT. This chain connects TRBV24-1 to TRBJ1-5; D call uncertain. The CDR3 loop spans 12 amino acids. Germline V gives CDR1 KGHDR, CDR2 SFDVKD. The germline V and J ends were trimmed by 3 bases and 1 base, with 0 bases remaining between them.

This chain uses TRBV10-3 with TRBJ1-2; 8 positions agree with TRBD1. Germline V gene data show CDR1 as ENHRY and CDR2 as SYGVKD. The length of the CDR3 is 16 residues. J was trimmed by 2 bases and V by 7 bases; bases with no gene match: 12. The CDR3 DNA reads as TGTGCCATCAAGGGGACAGGTGATCCCTCGAACTATGGCTACACCTTC. Amino acids: CAIKGTGDPSNYGYTF.

The J gene is TRBJ1-2, the V gene TRBV4-1, with unresolved D. This CDR3 region has 13 residues. Germline V lookup: CDR1 MGHRA, CDR2 YSYEKL. V lost 0 bases and J lost 6, with 8 bases in between. The CDR3 DNA reads as TGCGCCAGCAGCCAAGAGAGTTGGAATGGCTACACCTTC. It translates to CASSQESWNGYTF.

The J gene is TRBJ2-1, the V gene TRBV11-3; D gene unclear. The CDR3 sequence is 11 residues long. Trimming took 2 bases from V and 5 from J, leaving 1 base between them. In germline, CDR1 is SGHNT, CDR2 YENEEA. CDR3: CASSLNNEQFF. In DNA, the CDR3 is TGTGCCAGCAGCTTAAACAATGAGCAGTTCTTC.

V is TRBV7-2 and J is TRBJ2-1; 9 nucleotides line up with TRBD2. The V gene end was trimmed by 9 bases and the J gene end by 8 bases; junction bases not matched to a gene: 5. The CDR3 sequence is 12 residues long. The germline gives CDR1 SGHTA, CDR2 FQGNSA. The CDR3 DNA sequence: TGTGCCAGTAAGAGACTAGCGGATGAGCAGTTCTTC. Protein product: CASKRLADEQFF.

The V and J genes are TRBV2 and TRBJ1-4, with a possible D match to TRBD1 (5 bases). V was pared by 8 bases and J by 0 bases, with 10 bases between. The CDR3 spans 14 residues. Germline V gene lookup returns CDR1 SNHLY and CDR2 FYNNEI. CDR3 sequence reads: CASGGGATNEKLFF. CDR3 nucleotide sequence: TGTGCCAGCGGGGGAGGGGCAACTAATGAAAAACTGTTTTTT.

The chain uses TRBV7-8 and TRBJ1-4, with D unresolved. With 5 bases removed from V and 0 bases from J, the gap between germline ends came to 16 bases. Germline CDR1 SGHVS, CDR2 FQNEAQ. The CDR3 spans 17 residues. The CDR3 DNA reads TGTGCCAGCAGCAGCACCTTTATGGGAGCAACTAATGAAAAACTGTTTTTT. Translated, it gives CASSSTFMGATNEKLFF.

J is TRBJ2-5 and V is TRBV11-2; TRBD2 is a possible D gene (6 bases). Trimming cost V 5 bases and J 3 bases, with 16 bases left between them. The CDR3 is made up of 15 amino acids. CDR1 and CDR2 from the germline V gene are SGHAT and FQNNGV. CDR3 loop: CASSPNPGTEETQYF. Here the CDR3 DNA reads TGTGCCAGCAGCCCCAATCCTGGGACTGAAGAGACCCAGTACTTC.

The genes are TRBV19 and TRBJ1-5, with D unresolved. The CDR3 loop spans 16 amino acids. CDR1 is LNHDA and CDR2 is SQIVND in the germline V gene (reference sequence). Trimming took 3 bases from V and 0 from J, leaving 12 bases between them. CDR3 coding DNA: TGTGCCAGTAGTATCCGCACGTGGTATAGCAATCAGCCCCAGCATTTT. Encoded protein: CASSIRTWYSNQPQHF.

V is TRBV19 and J is TRBJ1-2, with D perhaps matching TRBD1 (6 bases). The CDR3 contains 15 residues. CDR1 is LNHDA, CDR2 SQIVND, per germline (reference sequence). V was cut by 4 bases and J by 1 base, with 13 bases left in between. The CDR3 region has the DNA TGTGCCAGTAGTAGGAGGGGGGACGATAACTATGGCTACACCTTC. This encodes CASSRRGDDNYGYTF.

The V call is TRBV19, the J call TRBJ1-2; 7 bases line up with TRBD1. Germline CDR1 reads LNHDA; CDR2 reads SQIVND (reference sequence). The length of the CDR3 is 14 residues. V lost 3 bases to trimming and J lost 7 bases; unmatched junction nucleotides: 8. CDR3 DNA: TGTGCCAGTAGTATTAATGCAGGGGGAGGTGGCTACACCTTC. As protein: CASSINAGGGGYTF.

The chain has TRBV4-2 and TRBJ2-1; TRBD2 matches at 9 bases. CDR1 is LGHNA and CDR2 is YNFKEQ in the germline V gene. The CDR3 extends over 18 amino acids. V trimming: 0 bases; J trimming: 4 bases; junction bases outside the gene matches: 10. CDR3 sequence reads: CASSQEGGGAPPYNEQFF. The CDR3 coding sequence is TGTGCCAGCAGCCAAGAAGGCGGGGGGGCGCCCCCTTACAATGAGCAGTTCTTC.

The rearrangement uses TRBV5-1 and TRBJ2-7, with D perhaps TRBD1 (6 bases). This CDR3 contains 15 residues. Deletions cut 0 bases from V and 0 bases from J, with 10 bases between. Germline CDR1 is SGHRS and CDR2 is YFSETQ. The CDR3 nucleotides read TGCGCCAGCAGCTTGGCAGGGGCCGCCTCCTACGAGCAGTACTTC. This encodes CASSLAGAASYEQYF.

This chain uses TRBV28 with TRBJ1-5, with 7 bases fitting TRBD1. The germline gives CDR1 MDHEN, CDR2 SYDVKM. V trimming: 6 bases; J trimming: 4 bases; junction bases outside the gene matches: 12. The CDR3 contains 16 residues. CDR3 sequence reads: CASSKPATGLNQPQHF. In nucleotides, the CDR3 is TGTGCCAGCAGCAAACCCGCGACAGGGTTGAATCAGCCCCAGCATTTT.

This sequence joins TRBV19 and TRBJ1-2; possibly TRBD1 for D (6 bases). Per the germline V gene, CDR1 is LNHDA and CDR2 is SQIVND (reference sequence). Trimming took 3 bases from V and 2 from J, leaving 13 bases between them. This CDR3 comprises 15 residues. For the CDR3, the DNA is TGTGCCAGTAGTATGTATGGGGGCGGCAACTATGGCTACACCTTC. Residues: CASSMYGGGNYGYTF.

On this clone itself: A read error may produce the germline difference seen at one junction end. The rearrangement joins TRBV19 to TRBJ2-1, with 8 positions matching TRBD1. The CDR3 is 16 residues long. Germline V gives CDR1 LNHDA, CDR2 SQIVND (reference sequence). CDR3 sequence reads: CVSSSAGGAGWNEQFF. The CDR3 DNA reads TGTGTCAGTAGTTCAGCAGGGGGCGCGGGCTGGAATGAGCAGTTCTTC.